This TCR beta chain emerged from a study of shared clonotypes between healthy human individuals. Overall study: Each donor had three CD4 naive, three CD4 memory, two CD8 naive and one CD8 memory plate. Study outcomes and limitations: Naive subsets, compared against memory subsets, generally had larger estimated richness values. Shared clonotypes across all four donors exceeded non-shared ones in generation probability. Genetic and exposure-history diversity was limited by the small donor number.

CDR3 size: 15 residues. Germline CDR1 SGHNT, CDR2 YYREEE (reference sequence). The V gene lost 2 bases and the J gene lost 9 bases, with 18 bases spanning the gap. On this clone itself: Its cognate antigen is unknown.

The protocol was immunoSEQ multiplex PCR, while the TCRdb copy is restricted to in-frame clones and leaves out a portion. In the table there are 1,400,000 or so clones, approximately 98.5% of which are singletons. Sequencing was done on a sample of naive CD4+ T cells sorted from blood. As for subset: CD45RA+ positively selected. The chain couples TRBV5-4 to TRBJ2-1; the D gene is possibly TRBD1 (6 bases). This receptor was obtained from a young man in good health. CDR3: CASSFPQGGLSEQFF. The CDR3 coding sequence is TGTGCCAGCAGCTTCCCACAGGGTGGGCTCAGTGAGCAGTTCTTC.